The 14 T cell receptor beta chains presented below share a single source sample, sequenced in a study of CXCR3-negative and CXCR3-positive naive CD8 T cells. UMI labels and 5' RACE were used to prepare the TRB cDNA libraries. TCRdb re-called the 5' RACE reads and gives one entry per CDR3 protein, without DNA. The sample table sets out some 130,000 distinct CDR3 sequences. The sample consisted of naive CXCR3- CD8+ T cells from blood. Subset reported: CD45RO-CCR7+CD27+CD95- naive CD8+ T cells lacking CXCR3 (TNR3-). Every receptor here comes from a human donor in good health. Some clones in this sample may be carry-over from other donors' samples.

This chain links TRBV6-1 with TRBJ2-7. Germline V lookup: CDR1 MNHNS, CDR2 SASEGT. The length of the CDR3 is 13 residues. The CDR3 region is CASSEALDYEQYF.

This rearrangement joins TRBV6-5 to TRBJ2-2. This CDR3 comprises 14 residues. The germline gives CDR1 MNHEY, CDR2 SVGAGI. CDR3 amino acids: CTSSYSVEAGELFF.

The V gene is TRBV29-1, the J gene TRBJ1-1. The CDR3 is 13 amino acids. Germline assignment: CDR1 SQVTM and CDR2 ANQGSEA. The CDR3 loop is CSVVAEMNTEAFF.

CDR3 protein: CSVEQTNTGELFF. This rearrangement joins TRBV29-1 to TRBJ2-2. The CDR3 sequence is 13 residues long. The germline V gene has CDR1 SQVTM and CDR2 ANQGSEA.

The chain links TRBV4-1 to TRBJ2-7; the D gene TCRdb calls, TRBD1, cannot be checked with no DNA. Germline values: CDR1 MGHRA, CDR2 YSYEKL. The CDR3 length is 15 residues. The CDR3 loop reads CASSQDAGGRGEQYF.

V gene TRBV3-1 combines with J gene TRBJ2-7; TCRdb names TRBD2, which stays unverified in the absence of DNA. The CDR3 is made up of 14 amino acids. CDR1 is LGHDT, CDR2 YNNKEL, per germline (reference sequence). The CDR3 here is CASSGLALSYEQYF.

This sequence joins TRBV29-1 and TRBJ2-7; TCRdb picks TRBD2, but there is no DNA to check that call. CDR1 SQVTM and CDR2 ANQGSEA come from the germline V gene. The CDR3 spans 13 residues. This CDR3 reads CSVRPRGGHEQYF.

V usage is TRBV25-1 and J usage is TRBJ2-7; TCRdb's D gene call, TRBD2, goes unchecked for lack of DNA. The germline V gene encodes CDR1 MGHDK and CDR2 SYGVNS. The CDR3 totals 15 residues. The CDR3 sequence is CASSDEGTSRYEQYF.

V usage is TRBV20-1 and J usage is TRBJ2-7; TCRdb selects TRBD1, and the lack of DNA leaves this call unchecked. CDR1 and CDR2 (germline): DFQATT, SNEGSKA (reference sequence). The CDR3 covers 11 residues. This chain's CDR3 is CSAPRGLEQYF.

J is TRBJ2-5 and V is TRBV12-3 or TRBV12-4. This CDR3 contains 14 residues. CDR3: CASSFTKPQETQYF.

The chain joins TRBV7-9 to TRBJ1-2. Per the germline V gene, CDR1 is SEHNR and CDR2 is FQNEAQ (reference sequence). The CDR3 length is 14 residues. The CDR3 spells CASSLVGQDYGYTF.

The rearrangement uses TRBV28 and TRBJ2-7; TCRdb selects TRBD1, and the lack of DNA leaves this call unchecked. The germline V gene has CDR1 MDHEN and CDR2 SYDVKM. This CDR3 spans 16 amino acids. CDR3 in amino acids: CASGRLGTDFQYEQYF.

CDR3: CASSPRLTVGDEQFF. The chain uses TRBV7-9 and TRBJ2-1; the TRBD1 assignment by TCRdb is unverifiable without DNA. The CDR3 has 15 amino acids. Germline CDR1 reads SEHNR; CDR2 reads FQNEAQ (reference sequence). Variable domain in full (rest from reference TRBV7-9 and TRBJ2-1): DTGVSQNPRHKITKRGQNVTFRCDPISEHNRLYWYRQTLGQGPEFLTYFQNEAQLEKSRLLSDRFSAERPKGSFSTLEIQRTEQGDSAMYLCASSPRLTVGDEQFFGPGTRLTVL.

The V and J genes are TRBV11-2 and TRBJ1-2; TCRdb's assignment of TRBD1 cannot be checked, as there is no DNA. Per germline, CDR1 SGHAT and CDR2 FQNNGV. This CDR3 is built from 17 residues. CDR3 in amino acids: CASSLGTGGAGINGYTF.